The 31 T cell receptor beta chains reported below all come from one sample, sequenced in a study of CD4 T cells in relation to SARS-CoV-2 and coronaviruses. Libraries were prepared by immunoSEQ multiplex PCR; TCRdb keeps only in-frame clonotypes and omits some of them. The sample has about 59,000 clones, 70% to 90% seen once. CD4+ T cells from unexposed donors were obtained before the COVID-19 pandemic (2011-2018). Sequencing was carried out using memory CD4+ T cells from PBMCs. The origin of the receptors is a human donor in good health.

The genes are TRBV5-1 and TRBJ2-3, with a tentative D call TRBD1 (5 bases). Per the germline V gene, CDR1 is SGHRS and CDR2 is YFSETQ. CDR3 length equals 14 residues. Trimming removed 1 base at V and 2 bases at J, with 8 bases between. The CDR3 region is CASSLQGDTDTQYF. As DNA, the CDR3 is TGCGCCAGCAGCTTGCAGGGTGACACAGATACGCAGTATTTT.

The chain joins TRBV5-8 to TRBJ2-5, with 8 positions matching TRBD1. This CDR3 is 14 amino acids long. The germline V gene encodes CDR1 SGHTS and CDR2 YDEGEE. V lost 4 bases and J lost 3; bases outside the gene matches: 5. The CDR3 DNA reads TGTGCCAGCAGCCCGGACAGGGACGAAGAGACCCAGTACTTC. As protein: CASSPDRDEETQYF.

CDR3 nucleotides: TGTGCCAGCAGTAATAGCGGGAGAGGAAACTCCTACGAGCAGTACTTC. Amino acid sequence: CASSNSGRGNSYEQYF. J is TRBJ2-7 and V is TRBV6-2 or TRBV6-3, with 9 bases lining up with TRBD2. Germline CDR1 is MNHEY and CDR2 is SVGEGT. The CDR3 is made up of 16 amino acids. With 5 bases clipped from V and 0 bases from J, the junction kept 8 bases outside the gene matches.

The gene calls are TRBV6-6 and TRBJ2-6; the match to TRBD1 covers 10 bases. Germline CDR1 and CDR2: MNHNY and SVGAGI (reference sequence). The CDR3 contains 16 residues. Losses at the gene ends were 6 bases for V and 1 base for J; bases not matched to a gene: 3. The CDR3 sequence: CASRGGQGSGANVLTF. Here the CDR3 DNA reads TGTGCCAGCAGAGGGGGACAGGGGTCTGGGGCCAACGTCCTGACTTTC.

Concerning this clone itself: The same CDR3 can be traced to other DNA sequences in this sample. This sequence joins TRBV2 and TRBJ1-5; D might be TRBD1 (6 bases). Germline V gives CDR1 SNHLY, CDR2 FYNNEI. The V and J ends lost 5 bases and 4 bases respectively, with 9 bases between them. The CDR3 consists of 13 residues. CDR3 coding DNA: TGTGCCAGCAGTTCTGACAGGAATCAGCCCCAGCATTTT. Protein sequence: CASSSDRNQPQHF.

The chain couples TRBV7-2 to TRBJ1-5; unclear D gene. V lost 5 bases and J lost 8, with 16 bases in between. The V gene's germline CDR1 is SGHTA and CDR2 FQGNSA. This CDR3 has 14 residues. The CDR3 DNA reads as TGTGCCAGCAGCAAAAACTCCGGGAGGGAGCCCCAGCATTTT. Translated: CASSKNSGREPQHF.

The chain is built from TRBV6-5 and TRBJ2-1; 14 nucleotides match TRBD2. The CDR3 extends over 14 amino acids. Germline V gene data show CDR1 as MNHEY and CDR2 as SVGAGI. V was pared by 10 bases and J by 8 bases, with 7 bases of the junction left unmatched. In DNA, the CDR3 is TGTGCCACCCGACTAGCGGGAGGGGGGCATGAGCAGTTCTTC. This encodes CATRLAGGGHEQFF.

The chain carries TRBV7-2 and TRBJ2-5; D perhaps matches TRBD1 (5 bases). The CDR3 is made up of 14 amino acids. V lost 1 base and J 2 bases, leaving 8 bases between the germline ends. Germline CDR1 reads SGHTA; CDR2 reads FQGNSA. The CDR3 protein is CASSLGGAQETQYF. CDR3 in DNA: TGTGCCAGCAGCTTAGGTGGGGCACAAGAGACCCAGTACTTC.

The chain has TRBV2 and TRBJ2-7; D might be TRBD2 (7 bases). CDR1 SNHLY and CDR2 FYNNEI come from the germline V gene. This CDR3 comprises 15 residues. Deletions cut 6 bases from V and 2 bases from J, with 17 bases between. Written as DNA, the CDR3 is TGTGCCAGCAGCCCGGGGAGGGGGGGCACCTACGAGCAGTACTTC. Protein: CASSPGRGGTYEQYF.

This clone was counted a single time. The rearrangement links TRBV3-1 (or the pseudogene TRBV3-2) to TRBJ1-1; no firm D call. The CDR3 is made up of 17 amino acids. The germline V gene encodes CDR1 LGHDT and CDR2 YNNKEL (reference sequence). Trimming removed 1 base at V and 1 base at J, with 16 bases between. The CDR3 is CASSQVSARWTNTEAFF. The CDR3 coding sequence is TGTGCCAGCAGCCAAGTTTCCGCCCGGTGGACGAACACTGAAGCTTTCTTT.

The chain has TRBV5-1 and TRBJ2-7; possibly TRBD2 for D (6 bases). Between the trimmed V and J ends, which lost 0 bases and 0 bases, there was a span of 19 bases. Germline V gene lookup returns CDR1 SGHRS and CDR2 YFSETQ. The CDR3 has 18 residues. For the CDR3, the DNA is TGCGCCAGCAGCTTGGGACCACGGACGGGGGAGTTCTCCTACGAGCAGTACTTC. This codes for CASSLGPRTGEFSYEQYF.

This clone was found a few times. V usage is TRBV28 and J usage is TRBJ1-5; D ambiguous. The CDR3 contains 12 residues. Germline CDR1 reads MDHEN; CDR2 reads SYDVKM. V was pared by 3 bases and J by 6 bases, with 6 bases between. In DNA, the CDR3 is TGTGCCAGCAGTTTGCGGGCTCAGCCCCAGCATTTT. It encodes CASSLRAQPQHF.

The CDR3 loop reads CASSPRGGSGANVLTF. In nucleotides, the CDR3 is TGTGCCAGCAGCCCCAGAGGAGGTTCAGGGGCCAACGTCCTGACTTTC. V is TRBV7-6 and J is TRBJ2-6, with D possibly matching TRBD2 (5 bases). The CDR3 spans 16 residues. CDR1 and CDR2 (germline): SGHVS, FNYEAQ. V was clipped by 5 bases and J by 4 bases, with 15 bases between them.

V gene TRBV5-1 combines with J gene TRBJ2-5; 9 bases fit TRBD1. Germline CDR1 reads SGHRS; CDR2 reads YFSETQ. The ends lost 7 bases at V and 2 bases at J; junction bases unmatched: 6. CDR3 length: 14 amino acids. The CDR3 sequence is CASRTGAHQETQYF. DNA for the CDR3: TGCGCCAGCCGGACAGGGGCACATCAAGAGACCCAGTACTTC.

This clone occurred a few times. V is TRBV5-4 and J is TRBJ1-6; maybe TRBD1 (5 bases). The CDR3 has 15 amino acids. Germline CDR1 is SGHNT and CDR2 is YYREEE (reference sequence). The V gene lost 4 bases and the J gene lost 8 bases, with 16 bases spanning the gap. The CDR3, as DNA: TGTGCCAGCAGCCCCGACGTAACCAGGGATTCACCCCTCCACTTT. It yields the protein CASSPDVTRDSPLHF.

This chain joins TRBV27 and TRBJ2-1, with 7 bases matching TRBD2. After removal of 4 bases from V and 0 bases from J, the junction contained 9 bases not matched to a gene. Germline V CDR1 and CDR2: MNHEY, SMNVEV (reference sequence). The CDR3 runs 17 residues. CDR3 in DNA: TGTGCCAGCAGTTCCCGCCCTAGCGGTAGCTCCTACAATGAGCAGTTCTTC. This translates into CASSSRPSGSSYNEQFF.

J is TRBJ2-1 and V is TRBV27, with a weak D call TRBD2 (5 bases). From germline, CDR1 is MNHEY and CDR2 SMNVEV (reference sequence). V was trimmed by 6 bases and J by 2 bases, leaving 11 bases between them. The CDR3 is 14 amino acids. The CDR3 nucleotides read TGTGCCAGCAGCCGAGGACTGGCCTACAATGAGCAGTTCTTC. It specifies CASSRGLAYNEQFF.

This clone appeared a single time. This chain links TRBV29-1 with TRBJ2-1, with D tentatively TRBD2 (5 bases). There are 13 residues in the CDR3. V was clipped by 5 bases and J by 6 bases, with 14 bases between them. Germline assignment: CDR1 SQVTM and CDR2 ANQGSEA. CDR3: CSVFRGQTNEQFF. The CDR3 coding sequence is TGCAGCGTTTTCAGAGGGCAAACCAATGAGCAGTTCTTC.

This rearrangement joins TRBV3-1 (or the pseudogene TRBV3-2) to TRBJ1-3, with D perhaps TRBD1 (5 bases). The CDR3 length is 17 residues. Looked up from germline, CDR1 is LGHDT and CDR2 is YNNKEL (reference sequence). The V gene lost 1 base and the J gene lost 2 bases, with 15 bases spanning the gap. CDR3 sequence reads: CASSQGRQGGAGNTIYF. The DNA for the CDR3 is TGTGCCAGCAGCCAAGGACGGCAGGGAGGAGCTGGAAACACCATATATTTT.

The chain couples TRBV7-8 to TRBJ2-7; 9 bases map to TRBD1. The CDR3 sequence is 20 residues long. The germline V gene has CDR1 SGHVS and CDR2 FQNEAQ. J lost 2 bases, V lost 0 bases, and 17 bases had no gene match. CDR3 region: CASSLATGGFVAIPTYEQYF. For the CDR3, the DNA is TGTGCCAGCAGCTTAGCGACAGGGGGGTTTGTAGCGATCCCCACCTACGAGCAGTACTTC.

Notes on this clone: The sample holds other DNA sequences that translate to the same CDR3. The chain couples TRBV28 to TRBJ2-1, with D hard to call. Germline CDR1 MDHEN, CDR2 SYDVKM. The germline V and J ends were trimmed by 5 bases and 3 bases, with 2 bases remaining between them. This CDR3 has 11 residues. CDR3 bases: TGTGCCAGCAGTAGCTACAATGAGCAGTTCTTC. Its translation is CASSSYNEQFF. The complete variable domain, with remaining parts taken from reference TRBV28 and TRBJ2-1, reads DVKVTQSSRYLVKRTGEKVFLECVQDMDHENMFWYRQDPGLGLRLIYFSYDVKMKEKGDIPEGYSVSREKKERFSLILESASTNQTSMYLCASSSYNEQFFGPGTRLTVL.

This sequence joins TRBV5-5 and TRBJ2-1; D is ambiguous. The germline V gene has CDR1 SGHKS and CDR2 YYEKEE (reference sequence). V shed 0 bases and J shed 5 bases, with 6 bases lying between them. The CDR3 consists of 13 residues. CDR3 sequence reads: CASSLGVDNEQFF. CDR3 bases: TGTGCCAGCAGCTTGGGGGTGGACAATGAGCAGTTCTTC.

The chain combines TRBV28 with TRBJ1-2; 7 bases align to TRBD1. CDR3 length: 15 amino acids. V lost 2 bases, J lost 2 bases, and 5 bases stayed unmatched. Germline loops: CDR1 MDHEN, CDR2 SYDVKM. The CDR3 sequence is CASSLTGAGNYGYTF. CDR3 sequence (DNA): TGTGCCAGCAGTTTAACAGGGGCTGGGAACTATGGCTACACCTTC.

The genes are TRBV7-9 and TRBJ1-5; no clear D. The length of the CDR3 is 17 residues. V was pared by 5 bases and J by 2 bases, with 19 bases between. CDR1 and CDR2 from the germline V gene are SEHNR and FQNEAQ (reference sequence). CDR3 region: CASSPLGPGRGNQPQHF. For the CDR3, the DNA is TGTGCCAGCAGCCCTTTAGGTCCAGGACGCGGCAATCAGCCCCAGCATTTT.

The rearrangement joins TRBV28 to TRBJ2-5; 7 bases are a match to TRBD1. Trimming cost V 6 bases and J 0 bases; bases outside gene matches: 7. CDR3 length: 15 residues. CDR1 MDHEN and CDR2 SYDVKM come from the germline V gene. CDR3 in amino acids: CASSPGTAYQETQYF. The DNA of the CDR3 is TGTGCCAGCAGCCCCGGGACAGCGTACCAAGAGACCCAGTACTTC.

The chain links TRBV28 to TRBJ2-7, with TRBD1 identical over 8 bases. This CDR3 comprises 14 residues. V shed 6 bases and J 2 bases; nucleotides not matched to a gene: 6. CDR1 and CDR2 (germline): MDHEN, SYDVKM. CDR3 sequence reads: CASREDRATYEQYF. The CDR3 DNA is TGTGCCAGCAGGGAGGACAGGGCGACCTACGAGCAGTACTTC.

This clone has just one count. V gene TRBV4-1 combines with J gene TRBJ1-4, with 9 bases that match TRBD1. Trimming took 4 bases from V and 7 from J; bases not matched to a gene: 7. CDR3 length: 15 amino acids. Germline V gene data show CDR1 as MGHRA and CDR2 as YSYEKL. The CDR3 sequence: CASSPGDREGEKLFF. DNA of the CDR3: TGCGCCAGCAGCCCAGGGGACAGGGAGGGTGAAAAACTGTTTTTT.

The rearrangement uses TRBV7-6 and TRBJ2-1; 8 bases agree with TRBD2. The CDR3 has 14 residues. J was trimmed by 9 bases and V by 5 bases; bases with no gene match: 9. Per germline, CDR1 SGHVS and CDR2 FNYEAQ. The CDR3 region is CASSLGLAGFEQFF. In nucleotides, the CDR3 is TGTGCCAGCAGCCTTGGACTAGCCGGCTTTGAGCAGTTCTTC.

This chain connects TRBV29-1 to TRBJ2-7, with 7 bases lining up with TRBD1. With 7 bases clipped from V and 7 bases from J, the junction kept 7 bases outside the gene matches. Germline V gene sequence: CDR1 SQVTM, CDR2 ANQGSEA. This CDR3 spans 11 amino acids. The CDR3 loop is CSAVQGREQYF. CDR3 nucleotide sequence: TGCAGCGCCGTACAGGGGAGAGAGCAGTACTTC.

This clone appeared a few times. The rearrangement links TRBV6-1 to TRBJ1-1, with D hard to call. The germline V gene encodes CDR1 MNHNS and CDR2 SASEGT. V was clipped by 3 bases and J by 4 bases, with 12 bases between them. The CDR3 contains 14 residues. CDR3 nucleotide sequence: TGTGCCAGCAGTGAGAGGCCCGGTGGCACTGAAGCTTTCTTT. Its protein product is CASSERPGGTEAFF.

The chain is built from TRBV29-1 and TRBJ2-5, with D tentatively TRBD2 (5 bases). In germline, CDR1 is SQVTM, CDR2 ANQGSEA. V was trimmed by 5 bases and J by 5 bases, leaving 21 bases between them. This CDR3 has 15 residues. CDR3 protein: CSVSRLRERGETQYF. CDR3 sequence (DNA): TGCAGCGTTTCTAGGTTGAGGGAGAGAGGGGAGACCCAGTACTTC.